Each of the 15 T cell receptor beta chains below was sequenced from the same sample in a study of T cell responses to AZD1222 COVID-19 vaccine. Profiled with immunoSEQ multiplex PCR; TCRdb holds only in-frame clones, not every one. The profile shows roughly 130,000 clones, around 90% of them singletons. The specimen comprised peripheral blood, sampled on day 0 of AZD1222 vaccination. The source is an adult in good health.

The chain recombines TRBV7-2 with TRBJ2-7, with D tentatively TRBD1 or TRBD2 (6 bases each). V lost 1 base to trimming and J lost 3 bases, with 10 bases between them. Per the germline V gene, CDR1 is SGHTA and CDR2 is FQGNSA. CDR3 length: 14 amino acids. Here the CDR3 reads CASSLGGGLYEQYF. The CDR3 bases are TGTGCCAGCAGCTTAGGAGGGGGACTCTACGAGCAGTACTTC.

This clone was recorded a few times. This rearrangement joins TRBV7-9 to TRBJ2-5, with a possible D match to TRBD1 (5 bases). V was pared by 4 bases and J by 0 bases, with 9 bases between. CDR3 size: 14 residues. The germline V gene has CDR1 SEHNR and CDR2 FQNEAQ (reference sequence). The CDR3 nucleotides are TGTGCCAGCAGCTCCCTGGGGCACCAAGAGACCCAGTACTTC. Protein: CASSSLGHQETQYF.

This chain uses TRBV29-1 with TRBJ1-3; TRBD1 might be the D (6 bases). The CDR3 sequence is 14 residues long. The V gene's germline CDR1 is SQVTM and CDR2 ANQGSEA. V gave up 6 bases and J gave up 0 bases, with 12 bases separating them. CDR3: CSVRQGSSGNTIYF. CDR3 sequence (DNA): TGCAGCGTCCGTCAGGGGTCCTCTGGAAACACCATATATTTT.

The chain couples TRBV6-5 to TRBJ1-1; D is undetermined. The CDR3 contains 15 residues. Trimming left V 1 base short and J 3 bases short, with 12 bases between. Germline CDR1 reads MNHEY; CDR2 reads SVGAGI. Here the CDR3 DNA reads TGTGCCAGCAGTTACTGGACGAGGGCGGACACTGAAGCTTTCTTT. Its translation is CASSYWTRADTEAFF.

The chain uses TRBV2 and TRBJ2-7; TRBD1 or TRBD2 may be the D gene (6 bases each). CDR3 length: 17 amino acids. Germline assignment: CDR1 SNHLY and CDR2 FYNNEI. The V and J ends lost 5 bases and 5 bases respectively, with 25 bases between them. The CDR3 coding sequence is TGTGCCAGCAGTCGGGGGCAGGTGGGGTCAGGGTGGAACGAGCAGTACTTC. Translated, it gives CASSRGQVGSGWNEQYF.

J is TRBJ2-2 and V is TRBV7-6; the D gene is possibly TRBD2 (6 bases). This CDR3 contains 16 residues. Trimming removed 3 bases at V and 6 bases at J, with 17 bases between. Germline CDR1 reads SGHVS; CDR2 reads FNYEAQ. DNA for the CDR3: TGTGCCAGCAGCTTCGCGGGACCAACTCCCGCCGGGGAGCTGTTTTTT. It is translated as CASSFAGPTPAGELFF.

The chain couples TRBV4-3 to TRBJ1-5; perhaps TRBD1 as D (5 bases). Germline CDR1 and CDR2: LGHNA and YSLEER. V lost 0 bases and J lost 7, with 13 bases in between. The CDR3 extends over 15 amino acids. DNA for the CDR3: TGCGCCAGCAGCCAAGATGGGGGGAGGGACCAGCCCCAGCATTTT. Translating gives CASSQDGGRDQPQHF.

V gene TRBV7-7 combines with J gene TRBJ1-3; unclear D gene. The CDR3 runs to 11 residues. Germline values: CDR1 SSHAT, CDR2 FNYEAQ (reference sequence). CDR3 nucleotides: TGTGCTAGCTGCCCAAGAAACACCATATATTTT. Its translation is CASCPRNTIYF.

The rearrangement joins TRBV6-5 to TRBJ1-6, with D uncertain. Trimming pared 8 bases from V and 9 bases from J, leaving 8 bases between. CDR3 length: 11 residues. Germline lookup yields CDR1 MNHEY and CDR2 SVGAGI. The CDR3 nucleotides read TGTGCCAGCGGCCCTCGTTCACCCCTCCACTTT. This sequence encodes CASGPRSPLHF.

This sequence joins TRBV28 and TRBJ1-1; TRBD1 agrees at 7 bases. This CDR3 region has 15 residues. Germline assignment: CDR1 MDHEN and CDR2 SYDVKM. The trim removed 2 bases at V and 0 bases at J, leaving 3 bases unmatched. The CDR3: CASSLPRGMNTEAFF. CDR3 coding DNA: TGTGCCAGCAGTTTACCCAGGGGGATGAACACTGAAGCTTTCTTT.

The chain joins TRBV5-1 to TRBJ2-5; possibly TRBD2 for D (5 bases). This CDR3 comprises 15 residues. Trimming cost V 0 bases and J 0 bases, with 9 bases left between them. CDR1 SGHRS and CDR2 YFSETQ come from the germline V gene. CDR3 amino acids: CASSLGSGNQETQYF. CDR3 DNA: TGCGCCAGCAGCTTGGGGAGCGGTAACCAAGAGACCCAGTACTTC. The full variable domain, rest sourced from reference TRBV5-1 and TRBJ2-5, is KAGVTQTPRYLIKTRGQQVTLSCSPISGHRSVSWYQQTPGQGLQFLFEYFSETQRNKGNFPGRFSGRQFSNSRSEMNVSTLELGDSALYLCASSLGSGNQETQYFGPGTRLLVL.

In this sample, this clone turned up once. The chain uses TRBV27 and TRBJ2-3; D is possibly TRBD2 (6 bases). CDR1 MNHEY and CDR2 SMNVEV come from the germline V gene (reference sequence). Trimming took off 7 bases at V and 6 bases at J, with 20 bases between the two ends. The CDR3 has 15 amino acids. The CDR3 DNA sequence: TGTGCCAGCAAACTGACTAGTGGTTCTTGGGATACGCAGTATTTT. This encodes CASKLTSGSWDTQYF.

The CDR3: CASSPDRGSNQPQHF. In DNA, the CDR3 is TGTGCCAGCTCTCCAGACAGGGGTTCCAATCAGCCCCAGCATTTT. V and J are TRBV18 and TRBJ1-5, with 8 bases lining up with TRBD1. J lost 3 bases, V lost 6 bases, and 7 bases had no gene match. Germline V gives CDR1 KGHSH, CDR2 LQKENI. This CDR3 spans 15 amino acids.

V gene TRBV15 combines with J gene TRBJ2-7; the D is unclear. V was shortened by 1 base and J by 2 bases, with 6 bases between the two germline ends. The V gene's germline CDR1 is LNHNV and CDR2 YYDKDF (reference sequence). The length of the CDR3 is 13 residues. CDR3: CATSRVVTYEQYF. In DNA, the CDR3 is TGTGCCACCAGCAGAGTTGTTACCTACGAGCAGTACTTC.

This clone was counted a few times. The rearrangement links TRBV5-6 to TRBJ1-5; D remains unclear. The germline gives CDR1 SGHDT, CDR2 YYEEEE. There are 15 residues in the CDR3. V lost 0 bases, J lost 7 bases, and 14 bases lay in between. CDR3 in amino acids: CASSLGVSTNQPQHF. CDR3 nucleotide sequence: TGTGCCAGCAGCTTGGGAGTCTCAACGAACCAGCCCCAGCATTTT. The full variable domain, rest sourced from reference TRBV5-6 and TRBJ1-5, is DAGVTQSPTHLIKTRGQQVTLRCSPKSGHDTVSWYQQALGQGPQFIFQYYEEEERQRGNFPDRFSGHQFPNYSSELNVNALLLGDSALYLCASSLGVSTNQPQHFGDGTRLSIL.